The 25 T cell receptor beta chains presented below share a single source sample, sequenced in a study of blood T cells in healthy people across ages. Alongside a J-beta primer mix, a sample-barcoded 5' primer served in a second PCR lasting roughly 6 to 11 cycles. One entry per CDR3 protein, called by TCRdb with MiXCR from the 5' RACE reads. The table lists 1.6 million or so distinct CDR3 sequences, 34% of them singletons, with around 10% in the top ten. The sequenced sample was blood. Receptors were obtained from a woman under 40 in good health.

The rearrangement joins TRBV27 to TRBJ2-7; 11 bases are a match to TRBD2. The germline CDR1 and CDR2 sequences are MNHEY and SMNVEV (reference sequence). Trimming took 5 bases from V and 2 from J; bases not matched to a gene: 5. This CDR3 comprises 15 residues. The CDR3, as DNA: TGTGCCAGCAGTCTCACTAGCGGGAGCGCCTACGAGCAGTACTTC. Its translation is CASSLTSGSAYEQYF.

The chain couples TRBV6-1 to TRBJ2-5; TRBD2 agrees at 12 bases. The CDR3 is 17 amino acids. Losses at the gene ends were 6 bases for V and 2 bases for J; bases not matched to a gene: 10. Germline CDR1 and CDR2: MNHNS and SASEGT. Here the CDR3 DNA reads TGTGCCAGCAGCCACCGACTAGCGGGGGCCCGACAAGAGACCCAGTACTTC. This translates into CASSHRLAGARQETQYF.

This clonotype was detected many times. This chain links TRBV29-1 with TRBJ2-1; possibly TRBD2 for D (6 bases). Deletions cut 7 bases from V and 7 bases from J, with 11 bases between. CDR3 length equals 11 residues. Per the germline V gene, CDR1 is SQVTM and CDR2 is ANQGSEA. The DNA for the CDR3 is TGCAGCGCTTCCAGCGGGAATGAGCAGTTCTTC. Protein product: CSASSGNEQFF.

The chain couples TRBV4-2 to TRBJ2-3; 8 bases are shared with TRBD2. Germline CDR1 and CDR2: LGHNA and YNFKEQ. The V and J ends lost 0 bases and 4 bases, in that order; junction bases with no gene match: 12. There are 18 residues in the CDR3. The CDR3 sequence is CASSQDQDPGGHPDTQYF. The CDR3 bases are TGTGCCAGCAGCCAAGATCAGGACCCGGGGGGGCACCCAGATACGCAGTATTTT.

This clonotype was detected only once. The CDR3 DNA reads as TGCGCCAGCAGTGAGTTTGAGGTAACGAACACTGAAGCTTTCTTT. Protein product: CASSEFEVTNTEAFF. The gene calls are TRBV10-2 and TRBJ1-1; D not resolved. There are 15 residues in the CDR3. Germline V CDR1 and CDR2: WSHSY, SAAADI. V shed 1 base and J shed 1 base, with 10 bases lying between them.

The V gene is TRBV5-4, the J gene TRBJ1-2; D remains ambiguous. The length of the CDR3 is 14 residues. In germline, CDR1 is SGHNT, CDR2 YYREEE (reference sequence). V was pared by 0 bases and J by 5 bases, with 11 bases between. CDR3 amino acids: CASSLGTQTYGYTF. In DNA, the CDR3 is TGTGCCAGCAGCTTGGGGACGCAGACTTATGGCTACACCTTC.

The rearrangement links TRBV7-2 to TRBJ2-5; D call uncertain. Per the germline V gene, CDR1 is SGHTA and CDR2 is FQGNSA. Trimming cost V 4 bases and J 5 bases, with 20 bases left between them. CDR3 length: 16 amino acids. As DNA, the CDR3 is TGTGCCAGCAGCTCCTTCCCTGGTTCACTCGGGGAGACCCAGTACTTC. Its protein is CASSSFPGSLGETQYF.

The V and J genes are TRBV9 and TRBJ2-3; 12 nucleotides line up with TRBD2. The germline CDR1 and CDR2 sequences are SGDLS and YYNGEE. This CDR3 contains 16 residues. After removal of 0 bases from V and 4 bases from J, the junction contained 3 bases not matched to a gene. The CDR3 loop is CASSVVTSGSPDTQYF. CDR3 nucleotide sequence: TGTGCCAGCAGCGTAGTGACTAGCGGGAGTCCAGATACGCAGTATTTT.

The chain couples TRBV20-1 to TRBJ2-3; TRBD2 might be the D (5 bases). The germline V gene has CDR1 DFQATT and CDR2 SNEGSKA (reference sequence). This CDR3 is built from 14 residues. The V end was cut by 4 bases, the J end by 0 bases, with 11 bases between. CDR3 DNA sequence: TGCAGTGCTAAGCCCAGGACTAGCACAGATACGCAGTATTTT. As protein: CSAKPRTSTDTQYF.

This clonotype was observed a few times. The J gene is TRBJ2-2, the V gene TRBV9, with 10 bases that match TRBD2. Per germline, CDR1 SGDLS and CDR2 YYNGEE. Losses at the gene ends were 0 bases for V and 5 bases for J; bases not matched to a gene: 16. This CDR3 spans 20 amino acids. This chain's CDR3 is CASSVEGFSGRGIGTGELFF. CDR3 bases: TGTGCCAGCAGCGTAGAAGGGTTCAGCGGGAGGGGTATTGGGACCGGGGAGCTGTTTTTT.

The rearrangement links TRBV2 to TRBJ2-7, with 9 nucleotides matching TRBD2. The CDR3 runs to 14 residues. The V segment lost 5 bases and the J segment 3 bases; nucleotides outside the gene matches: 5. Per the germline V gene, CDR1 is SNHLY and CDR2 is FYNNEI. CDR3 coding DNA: TGTGCCAGCAGTCTCACAGCGGGAGGCTACGAGCAGTACTTC. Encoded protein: CASSLTAGGYEQYF. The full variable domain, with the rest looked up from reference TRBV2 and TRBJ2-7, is EPEVTQTPSHQVTQMGQEVILRCVPISNHLYFYWYRQILGQKVEFLVSFYNNEISEKSEIFDDQFSVERPDGSNFTLKIRSTKLEDSAMYFCASSLTAGGYEQYFGPGTRLTVT.

The CDR3 loop is CASSRASGGGSYNEQFF. The DNA for the CDR3 is TGCGCCAGCAGCCGCGCTAGCGGGGGGGGCTCCTACAATGAGCAGTTCTTC. The chain has TRBV5-1 and TRBJ2-1; 12 bases are a match to TRBD2. The CDR3 has 17 amino acids. CDR1 is SGHRS and CDR2 is YFSETQ in the germline V gene. Trimming removed 4 bases from V and 0 bases from J; junction bases left unmatched: 5.

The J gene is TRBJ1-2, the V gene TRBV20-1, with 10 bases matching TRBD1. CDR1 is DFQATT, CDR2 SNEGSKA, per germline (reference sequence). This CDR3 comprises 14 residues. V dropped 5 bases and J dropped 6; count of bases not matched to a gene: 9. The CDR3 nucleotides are TGCAGTGCTCCCTCCGCGACAGGGGGCCATGGCTACACCTTC. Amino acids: CSAPSATGGHGYTF.

CDR3 region: CAWSLGVTREQYF. The DNA for the CDR3 is TGTGCCTGGAGTCTAGGGGTAACGAGGGAGCAGTACTTC. The chain joins TRBV30 to TRBJ2-7, with TRBD1 as a possible D gene (5 bases). Germline CDR1 GTSNPN, CDR2 SVGIG (reference sequence). Trimming left V 2 bases short and J 7 bases short, with 15 bases between. The CDR3 runs 13 residues.

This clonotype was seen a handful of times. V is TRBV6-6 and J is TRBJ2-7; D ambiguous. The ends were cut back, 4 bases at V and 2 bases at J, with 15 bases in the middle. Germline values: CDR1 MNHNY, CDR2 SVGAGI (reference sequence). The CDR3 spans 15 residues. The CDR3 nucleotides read TGTGCCAGCAGTTCCCACGAATCCGGTACCTACGAGCAGTACTTC. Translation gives CASSSHESGTYEQYF.

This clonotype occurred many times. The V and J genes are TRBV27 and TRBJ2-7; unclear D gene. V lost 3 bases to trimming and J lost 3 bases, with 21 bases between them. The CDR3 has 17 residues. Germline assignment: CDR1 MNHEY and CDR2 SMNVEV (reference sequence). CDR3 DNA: TGTGCCAGCAGTTTGGTAGGAGTAAAAGGGTCCAACTACGAGCAGTACTTC. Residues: CASSLVGVKGSNYEQYF.

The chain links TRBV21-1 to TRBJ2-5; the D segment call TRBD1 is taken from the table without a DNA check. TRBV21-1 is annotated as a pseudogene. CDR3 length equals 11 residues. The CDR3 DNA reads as TGTGCCAGCGCCCCCCCCTGGACCCAGTACTTC. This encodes CASAPPWTQYF.

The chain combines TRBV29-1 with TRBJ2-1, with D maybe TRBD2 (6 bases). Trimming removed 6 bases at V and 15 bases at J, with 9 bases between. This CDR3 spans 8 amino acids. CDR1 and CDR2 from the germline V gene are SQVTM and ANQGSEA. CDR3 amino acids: CSVPAGFF. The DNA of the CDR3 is TGCAGCGTCCCAGCGGGGTTCTTC.

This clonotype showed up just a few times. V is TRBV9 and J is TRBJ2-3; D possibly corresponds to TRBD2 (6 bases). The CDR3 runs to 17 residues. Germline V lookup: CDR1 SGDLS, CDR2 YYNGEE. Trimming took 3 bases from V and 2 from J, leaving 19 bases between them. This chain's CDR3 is CASSAAPRAGITDTQYF. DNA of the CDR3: TGTGCCAGCAGCGCCGCCCCCAGGGCGGGGATCACAGATACGCAGTATTTT.

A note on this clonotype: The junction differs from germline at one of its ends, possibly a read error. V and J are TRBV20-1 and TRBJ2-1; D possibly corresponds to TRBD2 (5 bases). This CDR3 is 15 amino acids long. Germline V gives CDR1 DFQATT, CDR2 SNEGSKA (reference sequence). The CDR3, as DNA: TGCAGTGCTAGAGATGGGAGTGGCTCCTACAATAAGCAGTTCTTC. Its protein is CSARDGSGSYNKQFF.

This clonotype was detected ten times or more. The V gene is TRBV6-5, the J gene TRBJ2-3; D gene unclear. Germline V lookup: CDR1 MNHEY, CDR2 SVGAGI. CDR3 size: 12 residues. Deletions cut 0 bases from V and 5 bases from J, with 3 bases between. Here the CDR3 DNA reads TGTGCCAGCAGTTACTCGGGAGATACGCAGTATTTT. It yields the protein CASSYSGDTQYF.

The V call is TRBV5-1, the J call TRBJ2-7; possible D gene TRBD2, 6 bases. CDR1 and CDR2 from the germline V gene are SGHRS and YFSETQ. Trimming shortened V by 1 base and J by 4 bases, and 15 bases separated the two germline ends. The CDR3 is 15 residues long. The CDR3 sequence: CASSLNNGRGYEQYF. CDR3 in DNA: TGCGCCAGCAGCTTGAACAACGGGAGAGGTTACGAGCAGTACTTC.

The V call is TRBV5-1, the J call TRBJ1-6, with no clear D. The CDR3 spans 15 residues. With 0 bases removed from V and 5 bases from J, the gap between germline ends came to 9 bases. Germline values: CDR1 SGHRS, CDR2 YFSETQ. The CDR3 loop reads CASSLGVGDNSPLHF. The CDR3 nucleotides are TGCGCCAGCAGCTTGGGTGTCGGAGATAATTCACCCCTCCACTTT.

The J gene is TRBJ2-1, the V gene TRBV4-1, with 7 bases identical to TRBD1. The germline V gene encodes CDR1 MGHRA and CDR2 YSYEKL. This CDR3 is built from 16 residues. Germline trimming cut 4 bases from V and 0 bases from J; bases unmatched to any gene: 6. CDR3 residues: CASSPEGTASYNEQFF. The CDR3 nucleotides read TGCGCCAGCAGCCCAGAGGGGACAGCCTCCTACAATGAGCAGTTCTTC.

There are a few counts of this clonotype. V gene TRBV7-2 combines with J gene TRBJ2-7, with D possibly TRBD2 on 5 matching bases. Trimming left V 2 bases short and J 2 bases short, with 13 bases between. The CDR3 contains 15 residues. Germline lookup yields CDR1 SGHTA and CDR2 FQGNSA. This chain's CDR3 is CASSLSSVDAYEQYF. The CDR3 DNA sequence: TGTGCCAGCAGCTTAAGTAGCGTTGACGCCTACGAGCAGTACTTC.